This entry lists 26 T cell receptor beta chains sequenced from one sample in a study of blood T cell repertoires in COVID-19. Sequencing used immunoSEQ multiplex PCR; TCRdb keeps in-frame clones, though not all of them. The sample consists of more than 60,000 clones, around 88% of them appearing once. The specimen was peripheral blood. The receptors come from a woman older than 75 with active or convalescent COVID-19.

This clone was recorded only once. A read error may produce the germline difference seen at one junction end. The DNA for the CDR3 is TGTGCCACCAGCAGAGATCAGGACAGGTGCTACTTC. Translating gives CATSRDQDRCYF. This chain uses TRBV15 with TRBJ1-2; 7 bases map to TRBD1. The CDR3 has 12 amino acids. Germline V gives CDR1 LNHNV, CDR2 YYDKDF (reference sequence).

This chain connects TRBV4-3 to TRBJ2-7, with D uncertain. CDR1 and CDR2 (germline): LGHNA, YSLEER. Trimming took 0 bases from V and 3 from J, leaving 12 bases between them. The CDR3 sequence is 15 residues long. The CDR3 protein is CASSQERSRLYEQYF. The DNA for the CDR3 is TGCGCCAGCAGCCAAGAACGGTCGCGGCTCTACGAGCAGTACTTC.

This chain joins TRBV6-5 and TRBJ2-3, with 7 bases fitting TRBD2. Germline V gene lookup returns CDR1 MNHEY and CDR2 SVGAGI. V trimming: 7 bases; J trimming: 1 base; junction bases outside the gene matches: 8. This CDR3 spans 15 amino acids. The CDR3 DNA sequence: TGTGCCAGCAAGCGACTAGCCGTGGGCACAGATACGCAGTATTTT. It specifies CASKRLAVGTDTQYF.

The chain uses TRBV5-4 and TRBJ2-2, with 10 bases that match TRBD2. J was trimmed by 8 bases and V by 6 bases; bases with no gene match: 13. CDR3 length: 16 amino acids. Germline assignment: CDR1 SGHNT and CDR2 YYREEE (reference sequence). The CDR3 nucleotides are TGTGCCAGCACCTCCCTAGCGGGAGACCCGAGAGGGGAGCTGTTTTTT. Translating gives CASTSLAGDPRGELFF. Drawing the rest from reference TRBV5-4 and TRBJ2-2, the complete variable domain is ETGVTQSPTHLIKTRGQQVTLRCSSQSGHNTVSWYQQALGQGPQFIFQYYREEENGRGNFPPRFSGLQFPNYSSELNVNALELDDSALYLCASTSLAGDPRGELFFGEGSRLTVL.

This clone is a singleton in its sample. The chain carries TRBV19 and TRBJ1-4; 7 bases fit TRBD1. Germline V gene sequence: CDR1 LNHDA, CDR2 SQIVND (reference sequence). With 4 bases clipped from V and 7 bases from J, the junction kept 9 bases outside the gene matches. The CDR3 runs to 15 residues. CDR3 bases: TGTGCCAGTAGTACTCCGGGACAGTTGGGTGAAAAACTGTTTTTT. It translates to CASSTPGQLGEKLFF.

CDR3 amino acids: CASSRTGGLQETQYF. The CDR3 region has the DNA TGCGCCAGCAGCAGGACAGGGGGCCTCCAAGAGACCCAGTACTTC. This sequence joins TRBV5-1 and TRBJ2-5, with TRBD1 identical over 11 bases. V gave up 4 bases and J gave up 1 base; unmatched junction bases: 3. Looked up from germline, CDR1 is SGHRS and CDR2 is YFSETQ. This CDR3 is 15 amino acids long.

V is TRBV5-1 and J is TRBJ1-3; D ambiguous. V lost 0 bases, J lost 4 bases, and 14 bases lay in between. Looked up from germline, CDR1 is SGHRS and CDR2 is YFSETQ. The CDR3 is made up of 16 amino acids. The CDR3 loop reads CASSLAGTNWGNTIYF. The DNA of the CDR3 is TGCGCCAGCAGCTTGGCAGGAACAAATTGGGGAAACACCATATATTTT.

This clone has more than one count but fewer than ten. The gene calls are TRBV28 and TRBJ1-1, with D hard to call. This CDR3 region has 14 residues. Per germline, CDR1 MDHEN and CDR2 SYDVKM. Trimming removed 3 bases from V and 0 bases from J, with 8 bases in between. CDR3 sequence (DNA): TGTGCCAGCAGTTTGATGAACATGAACACTGAAGCTTTCTTT. It specifies CASSLMNMNTEAFF.

The V and J genes are TRBV19 and TRBJ1-6; D not certain. This CDR3 is built from 16 residues. The V gene lost 6 bases and the J gene lost 0 bases, with 12 bases spanning the gap. CDR1 and CDR2 from the germline V gene are LNHDA and SQIVND (reference sequence). The CDR3 loop reads CASRAAVSSYNSPLHF. The DNA for the CDR3 is TGTGCCAGTAGGGCGGCGGTGAGCTCCTATAATTCACCCCTCCACTTT.

A remark on this clone: The identical CDR3 is also encoded by other nucleotide sequences in the sample. This rearrangement joins TRBV7-2 to TRBJ2-3, with a tentative D call TRBD2 (5 bases). Per germline, CDR1 SGHTA and CDR2 FQGNSA. CDR3 size: 14 residues. Deletions cut 5 bases from V and 0 bases from J, with 9 bases between. The CDR3 spells CASSRGGSTDTQYF. The CDR3, as DNA: TGTGCCAGCAGCCGCGGCGGGAGCACAGATACGCAGTATTTT.

The chain combines TRBV6-5 with TRBJ1-4; possibly TRBD1 for D (6 bases). V was clipped by 6 bases and J by 4 bases, with 15 bases between them. Germline V gene data show CDR1 as MNHEY and CDR2 as SVGAGI. The CDR3 has 15 amino acids. CDR3 DNA: TGTGCCAGCAGGTCCATGGACAGCCGTAATGAAAAACTGTTTTTT. Residues: CASRSMDSRNEKLFF.

This clone was found once. The chain has TRBV10-3 and TRBJ2-7, with 8 bases matching TRBD1. The CDR3 sequence is 12 residues long. V lost 5 bases to trimming and J lost 4 bases; unmatched junction nucleotides: 1. From germline, CDR1 is ENHRY and CDR2 SYGVKD. Here the CDR3 DNA reads TGTGCCATCAGTACAGGGGGATACGAGCAGTACTTC. Its protein is CAISTGGYEQYF.

Only a few counts were recorded for this clone. The chain combines TRBV7-9 with TRBJ2-1; 9 bases map to TRBD2. This CDR3 has 14 amino acids. V lost 5 bases and J lost 7; bases outside the gene matches: 6. The germline V gene encodes CDR1 SEHNR and CDR2 FQNEAQ (reference sequence). The CDR3 region is CASSLGLAINEQFF. CDR3 DNA sequence: TGTGCCAGCAGCCTAGGACTAGCGATTAATGAGCAGTTCTTC.

The rearrangement joins TRBV5-4 to TRBJ2-7; TRBD1 aligns across 9 bases. Germline CDR1 and CDR2: SGHNT and YYREEE (reference sequence). Trimming took 0 bases from V and 2 from J; bases not matched to a gene: 12. CDR3 length equals 18 residues. CDR3 nucleotides: TGTGCCAGCAGCTTGGGGGGATTGGGGACAGGGTTACCCTACGAGCAGTACTTC. Its protein is CASSLGGLGTGLPYEQYF.

This clone was found once. The rearrangement joins TRBV19 to TRBJ2-7, with a weak D call TRBD1 (5 bases). This CDR3 is 15 amino acids long. The germline gives CDR1 LNHDA, CDR2 SQIVND (reference sequence). Trimming removed 5 bases from V and 4 bases from J, with 18 bases in between. CDR3 bases: TGTGCCAGTAGTCGCACCCTCACCCAGGGATACGAGCAGTACTTC. It translates to CASSRTLTQGYEQYF.

The rearrangement uses TRBV25-1 and TRBJ1-1; possibly TRBD1 for D (5 bases). Germline V lookup: CDR1 MGHDK, CDR2 SYGVNS. The CDR3 loop spans 14 amino acids. With 0 bases removed from V and 1 base from J, the gap between germline ends came to 6 bases. CDR3 bases: TGTGCCAGCAGTGAATACGGGGGGAACACTGAAGCTTTCTTT. Amino acids: CASSEYGGNTEAFF.

This rearrangement joins TRBV12-3 or TRBV12-4 to TRBJ2-7; the D gene is possibly TRBD1 (6 bases). The CDR3 has 12 amino acids. V was pared by 6 bases and J by 5 bases, with 11 bases between. CDR3 sequence (DNA): TGTGCCAGCAGGCAGGGGCCCCACGAGCAGTACTTC. Translated: CASRQGPHEQYF.

The J gene is TRBJ1-2, the V gene TRBV10-2, with D possibly being TRBD1 (6 bases). The V end was cut by 7 bases, the J end by 5 bases, with 17 bases between. This CDR3 spans 14 amino acids. CDR1 is WSHSY, CDR2 SAAADI, per germline. The CDR3 DNA is TGCGCCAGCACCGGGGTGGGGGCAATGTATGGCTACACCTTC. Its translation is CASTGVGAMYGYTF.

The chain couples TRBV28 to TRBJ2-3; 7 nucleotides align to TRBD2. Germline assignment: CDR1 MDHEN and CDR2 SYDVKM. Trimming took 5 bases from V and 1 from J; bases not matched to a gene: 0. The CDR3 is made up of 13 amino acids. CDR3 sequence: CASSGGGTDTQYF. CDR3 nucleotides: TGTGCCAGCAGTGGGGGGGGCACAGATACGCAGTATTTT.

The V call is TRBV10-3, the J call TRBJ1-6, with TRBD1 matching over 8 bases. The CDR3 spans 14 residues. Germline V gives CDR1 ENHRY, CDR2 SYGVKD. Trimming removed 6 bases from V and 5 bases from J; junction bases left unmatched: 3. The CDR3 DNA is TGTGCCATCAGCGCGGACAGGGATAATTCACCCCTCCACTTT. Encoded protein: CAISADRDNSPLHF.

This clone was seen only once. This chain joins TRBV5-5 and TRBJ2-5, with D possibly matching TRBD2 (6 bases). Germline V gene lookup returns CDR1 SGHKS and CDR2 YYEKEE (reference sequence). Trimming took off 2 bases at V and 5 bases at J, with 10 bases between the two ends. CDR3 length: 13 amino acids. The CDR3 nucleotides are TGTGCCAGCAGCTTTGGGGGGTTTGAGACCCAGTACTTC. Encoded protein: CASSFGGFETQYF.

The J gene is TRBJ1-5, the V gene TRBV5-1; TRBD1 agrees at 11 bases. There are 15 residues in the CDR3. Unmatched junction bases numbered 2, after V lost 0 bases and J lost 6 bases. Germline CDR1 and CDR2: SGHRS and YFSETQ. CDR3 nucleotides: TGCGCCAGCAGCTTGGGGGGACAGGGGGTTCAGCCCCAGCATTTT. This gives the protein CASSLGGQGVQPQHF.

The chain combines TRBV2 with TRBJ1-4; 8 bases line up with TRBD1. Germline CDR1 and CDR2: SNHLY and FYNNEI. V shed 6 bases and J 3 bases; nucleotides not matched to a gene: 3. CDR3 length: 14 amino acids. DNA of the CDR3: TGTGCCAGCAGGCAGGGGGCAGCTAATGAAAAACTGTTTTTT. This translates into CASRQGAANEKLFF.

The V gene is TRBV28, the J gene TRBJ2-7; the D gene is possibly TRBD2 (5 bases). The CDR3 runs to 16 residues. Germline V gives CDR1 MDHEN, CDR2 SYDVKM. Trimming pared 2 bases from V and 5 bases from J, leaving 19 bases between. Here the CDR3 DNA reads TGTGCCAGCAGTTTAAAACGAGGGCGGACCGGCGACGAGCAGTACTTC. Translated, it gives CASSLKRGRTGDEQYF.

This chain connects TRBV6-1 to TRBJ1-1; the D is unclear. Germline assignment: CDR1 MNHNS and CDR2 SASEGT. The CDR3 totals 15 residues. The V and J ends lost 2 bases and 1 base respectively, with 11 bases between them. The CDR3: CASSETSGRNTEAFF. Written as DNA, the CDR3 is TGTGCCAGCAGTGAAACGTCCGGGAGGAACACTGAAGCTTTCTTT.

The chain uses TRBV4-2 and TRBJ2-5; 13 bases map to TRBD2. The junction had 3 bases not matched to a gene; V was cut back by 0 bases and J by 5 bases. Per the germline V gene, CDR1 is LGHNA and CDR2 is YNFKEQ. This CDR3 is built from 16 residues. CDR3 nucleotide sequence: TGTGCCAGCAGCCAAGACCGGACTAGCGGGGGTGAGACCCAGTACTTC. It specifies CASSQDRTSGGETQYF.